This T cell receptor (beta chain) was recorded in a study of blood T cell repertoires in COVID-19. Study in general: Sources were T cells, B-cell-depleted T cells, or PBMCs; the material itself was cDNA or gDNA.

The data were produced by immunoSEQ multiplex PCR, yet TCRdb's version contains in-frame clones alone and is incomplete. The sample gives 120,000 to 150,000 clones, around 86% of which show up once; roughly 37% is in the top ten. The CDR3 totals 12 residues. Germline CDR1 reads SGHDN; CDR2 reads FVKESK. The V gene lost 0 bases and the J gene lost 13 bases, with 12 bases spanning the gap. V gene TRBV14 combines with J gene TRBJ1-2; no clear D. The clonotype was recovered from a man in his fifties or sixties who had recovered from COVID-19. Sequencing used peripheral blood. CDR3 coding DNA: TGTGCCAGCAGCCAAGATTCCAGGTCCGGCACCTTC. Translated: CASSQDSRSGTF.